This T cell receptor (beta chain) is from a study of blood T cell repertoires in COVID-19. Study-level background: Sources were T cells, B-cell-depleted T cells, or PBMCs; the material itself was cDNA or gDNA.

Trimming took 5 bases from V and 6 from J, leaving 16 bases between them. The germline V gene has CDR1 SGHRS and CDR2 YFSETQ. The CDR3 sequence is 14 residues long. Using immunoSEQ multiplex PCR, the repertoire was profiled, and TCRdb retains in-frame clones only, with some absent. The profile shows about 120,000 clones, about 83% of them singletons. The TCR originated in a woman aged 45 to 65 with acute or convalescent COVID-19. The chain joins TRBV5-1 to TRBJ2-3; a possible D gene is TRBD2 (6 bases). Sequenced input: peripheral blood. Here the CDR3 reads CASRTSSGGDTQYF. CDR3 DNA sequence: TGCGCCAGCAGAACCTCTAGTGGAGGGGATACGCAGTATTTT.